These 13 T cell receptor beta chains came from one sample sequenced in a study of human T cells and chemical hapten exposure. Time point indicated: patch test 1, 2 weeks after DPC sensitization. Treatment of the sample: therapeutic diphenylcyclopropenone sensitization with weekly scalp DPC. TCRdb re-analysed the RACE reads in MiXCR, keeping a single row per CDR3 protein. Here the sample spans about 82,000 distinct CDR3 sequences, around a tenth being singletons. The sample consisted of whole blood, taken in connection with sensitization to the hapten diphenylcyclopropenone (DPC). The source is a woman aged 45-60 years with alopecia areata. Some clones in this sample may be carry-over from other donors' samples.

This clonotype occurred many times. The rearrangement joins TRBV6-6 to TRBJ1-6; possible D gene TRBD1, 5 bases. CDR1 is MNHNY, CDR2 SVGAGI, per germline (reference sequence). Between the trimmed V and J ends, which lost 8 bases and 5 bases, there was a span of 13 bases. The CDR3 loop spans 14 amino acids. The CDR3, as DNA: TGTGCCAGCGAATCGACAGCTAATAATTCACCCCTCCACTTT. Protein: CASESTANNSPLHF.

The chain has TRBV10-2 and TRBJ2-3; 7 nucleotides agree with TRBD2. Germline V CDR1 and CDR2: WSHSY, SAAADI. The CDR3 is made up of 12 amino acids. The trim removed 5 bases at V and 6 bases at J, leaving 2 bases unmatched. This CDR3 is CASSTSADTQYF. Here the CDR3 DNA reads TGCGCCAGCAGTACTAGCGCGGATACGCAGTATTTT.

This clonotype was observed at least ten times. V is TRBV7-6 and J is TRBJ2-7, with D possibly matching TRBD2 (5 bases). The V gene's germline CDR1 is SGHVS and CDR2 FNYEAQ. Trimming shortened V by 2 bases and J by 3 bases, and 14 bases separated the two germline ends. CDR3 size: 15 residues. This CDR3 reads CASSLSSGVDYEQYF. For the CDR3, the DNA is TGTGCCAGCAGCTTAAGCTCCGGGGTCGACTACGAGCAGTACTTC.

This clonotype was picked up many times. The rearrangement joins TRBV7-3 to TRBJ1-2; D perhaps matches TRBD1 (5 bases). The germline V gene encodes CDR1 SGHTA and CDR2 FQGTGA. Trimming took off 2 bases at V and 2 bases at J, with 12 bases between the two ends. This CDR3 spans 15 amino acids. The CDR3 here is CASSLGPGKNYGYTF. The DNA for the CDR3 is TGTGCCAGCAGCTTAGGCCCAGGGAAGAACTATGGCTACACCTTC.

V gene TRBV10-1 combines with J gene TRBJ1-5; possible D gene TRBD1, 5 bases. Germline V lookup: CDR1 WNHNN, CDR2 SYGVQD (reference sequence). Between the trimmed V and J ends, which lost 8 bases and 0 bases, there was a span of 11 bases. CDR3 length: 14 amino acids. CDR3 sequence (DNA): TGCGCCAGCCGGGACGAGAATAGCAATCAGCCCCAGCATTTT. Protein sequence: CASRDENSNQPQHF.

This rearrangement joins TRBV11-2 to TRBJ2-5, with 7 nucleotides matching TRBD1. Germline loops: CDR1 SGHAT, CDR2 FQNNGV. V dropped 5 bases and J dropped 4; count of bases not matched to a gene: 7. The CDR3 covers 14 residues. This CDR3 is CASSAWTGSETQYF. The DNA of the CDR3 is TGTGCCAGCAGCGCATGGACAGGCTCAGAGACCCAGTACTTC.

This clonotype showed up just a few times. The chain recombines TRBV7-9 with TRBJ1-2; 7 bases fit TRBD1. The CDR3 covers 13 residues. Trimming took 1 base from V and 7 from J; bases not matched to a gene: 3. Germline V gives CDR1 SEHNR, CDR2 FQNEAQ (reference sequence). The DNA for the CDR3 is TGTGCCAGCAGCTTAGTCACAGGGGCTGGCTACACCTTC. Residues: CASSLVTGAGYTF.

This clonotype was seen more than once but under ten times. The V gene is TRBV7-3, the J gene TRBJ2-3; 9 bases are a match to TRBD2. J gave up 4 bases and V 3 bases, and 2 bases lay outside the gene matches. The germline V gene encodes CDR1 SGHTA and CDR2 FQGTGA. The CDR3 contains 14 residues. This CDR3 is CASSLGGRADTQYF. The CDR3, as DNA: TGTGCCAGCAGCTTGGGCGGGAGGGCAGATACGCAGTATTTT. The full variable domain, with the rest looked up from reference TRBV7-3 and TRBJ2-3, is GAGVSQTPSNKVTEKGKYVELRCDPISGHTALYWYRQSLGQGPEFLIYFQGTGAADDSGLPNDRFFAVRPEGSVSTLKIQRTERGDSAVYLCASSLGGRADTQYFGPGTRLTVL.

This clonotype showed up just a few times. The chain carries TRBV28 and TRBJ1-2; no clear D. The CDR3 length is 17 residues. Germline loops: CDR1 MDHEN, CDR2 SYDVKM. Trimming cost V 7 bases and J 0 bases, with 21 bases left between them. The CDR3 bases are TGTGCCAGCACCTCGACGGCTACCGCGGGGACTAACTATGGCTACACCTTC. Translation gives CASTSTATAGTNYGYTF.

This clonotype was counted at least ten times. The CDR3 DNA sequence: TGTGCCAGCAGCTTAGTCAGGGGCACTGGAAACACCATATATTTT. Amino acid sequence: CASSLVRGTGNTIYF. V and J are TRBV11-2 and TRBJ1-3; D is perhaps TRBD1 (6 bases). Trimming cost V 1 base and J 2 bases, with 9 bases left between them. The length of the CDR3 is 15 residues. The germline V gene has CDR1 SGHAT and CDR2 FQNNGV.

This clonotype was detected only a few times. The rearrangement links TRBV12-3 or TRBV12-4 to TRBJ1-5; 7 nucleotides line up with TRBD1. Unmatched junction bases numbered 11, after V lost 5 bases and J lost 7 bases. The CDR3 length is 15 residues. The DNA of the CDR3 is TGTGCCAGCAGTCGACTCCTCCAGGGGGGGCAGCCCCAGCATTTT. Translation: CASSRLLQGGQPQHF.

At least ten counts were recorded for this clonotype. The chain uses TRBV27 and TRBJ1-1, with 7 bases fitting TRBD1. The length of the CDR3 is 16 residues. The V segment lost 4 bases and the J segment 0 bases; nucleotides outside the gene matches: 8. Germline V lookup: CDR1 MNHEY, CDR2 SMNVEV (reference sequence). CDR3 sequence reads: CASSYRTGFMNTEAFF. The CDR3 bases are TGTGCCAGCAGTTACCGGACAGGTTTCATGAACACTGAAGCTTTCTTT.

The rearrangement joins TRBV29-1 to TRBJ1-2, with D perhaps matching TRBD1 (6 bases). The germline CDR1 and CDR2 sequences are SQVTM and ANQGSEA. The CDR3 has 16 residues. Trimming removed 0 bases from V and 2 bases from J, with 16 bases in between. The chain's CDR3 is CSVEDPYIDRNYGYTF. The CDR3 DNA follows: TGCAGCGTTGAAGATCCCTACATTGACAGGAACTATGGCTACACCTTC. The full variable domain, in which reference TRBV29-1 and TRBJ1-2 provide the parts outside the CDR3, is SAVISQKPSRDICQRGTSLTIQCQVDSQVTMMFWYRQQPGQSLTLIATANQGSEATYESGFVIDKFPISRPNLTFSTLTVSNMSPEDSSIYLCSVEDPYIDRNYGYTFGSGTRLTVV.